This TCR beta chain is from a study of cytomegalovirus exposure and HLA in healthy donors. Study context: Early release data held 75 million to 100 million unique TCRs from HLA-typed donors. Study findings and constraints: V- and J-gene trimming in TCR beta was tied to a missense DCLRE1C variant by an analysis performed later.

In the PCR, 60 Vbeta and 13 Jbeta primers were used. Only in-frame clones appear in the TCRdb table, and some are missing; sequencing was by immunoSEQ multiplex PCR. The sample includes tens of thousands of clones. To note about this clone: Its specificity is unknown.

Looked up from germline, CDR1 is SGHRS and CDR2 is YFSETQ. CDR3 length equals 14 residues. With 1 base removed from V and 2 bases from J, the gap between germline ends came to 9 bases. The chain carries TRBV5-1 and TRBJ1-1; no firm D call. The material sequenced was PBMCs. The TCR sequence derives from a man aged 25 to 40 in good health and CMV-seronegative. The chain's CDR3 is CASSLSGLNTEAFF. CDR3 DNA sequence: TGCGCCAGCAGCTTGTCAGGATTAAACACTGAAGCTTTCTTT.